A single T cell receptor beta chain is shown here with its context. With MiXCR, TCRdb reprocessed the PCR reads. The top ten clones hold around 15% of a sample with about 41,000 clones, 24% of them seen once. The data are from a study of metastatic and nonmetastatic thyroid tumors. Whole-study context: Samples came from malignant and benign thyroid patients, and repertoires were compared across blood and tumor or nodule tissue.

Every patient was untreated before thyroid surgery. V gave up 2 bases and J gave up 0 bases, with 5 bases separating them. The CDR3 spans 15 residues. Per the germline V gene, CDR1 is MNHEY and CDR2 is SVGEGT. The TCR comes from a female donor with papillary thyroid cancer or a benign thyroid nodule (not recorded which). Some clones in this sample may be carry-over from other donors' samples. What was sequenced was tumor tissue. This chain joins TRBV6-2 or TRBV6-3 and TRBJ2-6; D is unclear. CDR3 in amino acids: CASSYEISGANVLTF. The CDR3 nucleotides read TGTGCCAGCAGTTACGAAATCTCTGGGGCCAACGTCCTGACTTTC.